A single sample gave rise to the 8 T cell receptor beta chains below, sequenced in a study of blood T cell repertoires in COVID-19. The assay was immunoSEQ multiplex PCR, and TCRdb's table has in-frame clones only and misses some. The table shows 150,000 or so clones, with approximately 81% occurring only once. The sequencing sample was made of PBMCs or T cells enriched from blood (not recorded which). The source is a man aged 55 to 70 who had recovered from COVID-19.

The rearrangement uses TRBV9 and TRBJ2-1, with TRBD2 matching 10 bases. CDR3 length equals 15 residues. CDR1 is SGDLS and CDR2 is YYNGEE in the germline V gene. V lost 4 bases, J lost 7 bases, and 8 bases stayed unmatched. The CDR3 loop is CASSPLAGVGNEQFF. CDR3 DNA: TGTGCCAGCAGCCCTCTAGCGGGAGTAGGTAATGAGCAGTTCTTC.

The V call is TRBV2, the J call TRBJ1-6; maybe TRBD1 (5 bases). With 8 bases removed from V and 0 bases from J, the gap between germline ends came to 23 bases. From germline, CDR1 is SNHLY and CDR2 FYNNEI. There are 19 residues in the CDR3. The CDR3 loop reads CASRLLLRKQDSYNSPLHF. The CDR3 DNA follows: TGTGCCAGCCGTCTCCTCCTAAGGAAACAGGACTCCTATAATTCACCCCTCCACTTT.

The chain couples TRBV14 to TRBJ1-3, with D perhaps matching TRBD1 (5 bases). The germline V gene encodes CDR1 SGHDN and CDR2 FVKESK. V lost 4 bases and J lost 9, with 13 bases in between. The CDR3 is 13 amino acids. The CDR3 region is CASSPGRGSTIYF. For the CDR3, the DNA is TGTGCCAGCAGCCCCGGAAGGGGATCCACCATATATTTT.

The CDR3 sequence: CASSLGTYSGNTIYF. The CDR3 bases are TGTGCCAGCAGCTTGGGGACATACTCTGGAAACACCATATATTTT. The chain joins TRBV5-8 to TRBJ1-3; possible D gene TRBD1, 5 bases. The CDR3 has 15 amino acids. Germline CDR1 is SGHTS and CDR2 is YDEGEE. V lost 0 bases and J lost 0, with 7 bases in between. Full variable domain (rest looked up from reference TRBV5-8 and TRBJ1-3): EAGVTQSPTHLIKTRGQQATLRCSPISGHTSVYWYQQALGLGLQFLLWYDEGEERNRGNFPPRFSGRQFPNYSSELNVNALELEDSALYLCASSLGTYSGNTIYFGEGSWLTVV.

The chain couples TRBV4-1 to TRBJ2-7, with D maybe TRBD1 (5 bases). The CDR3 runs to 14 residues. Germline CDR1 MGHRA, CDR2 YSYEKL. The V end lost 0 bases, the J end lost 6 bases, and 12 bases lay between the germline ends. CDR3 residues: CASSQDSQGAEQYF. The DNA for the CDR3 is TGCGCCAGCAGCCAAGATAGTCAGGGTGCCGAGCAGTACTTC.

This chain connects TRBV15 to TRBJ1-3, with D maybe TRBD1 (6 bases). Germline CDR1 reads LNHNV; CDR2 reads YYDKDF (reference sequence). V was shortened by 0 bases and J by 4 bases, with 10 bases between the two germline ends. The CDR3 contains 15 residues. CDR3 coding DNA: TGTGCCACCAGCAGAGATTCAGGGGCCGGAAACACCATATATTTT. It codes for CATSRDSGAGNTIYF.

This chain joins TRBV6-1 and TRBJ1-5, with a possible D match to TRBD1 (5 bases). The V end lost 2 bases, the J end lost 6 bases, and 17 bases lay between the germline ends. CDR1 MNHNS and CDR2 SASEGT come from the germline V gene. This CDR3 spans 16 amino acids. The CDR3 coding sequence is TGTGCCAGCAGTGAATGGGGGGTTCAGTCTCGTCAGCCCCAGCATTTT. Translated, it gives CASSEWGVQSRQPQHF.

This clone has a single count. The chain has TRBV18 and TRBJ2-3; TRBD2 agrees at 7 bases. The CDR3 has 17 residues. The V gene's germline CDR1 is KGHSH and CDR2 LQKENI. V lost 2 bases, J lost 0 bases, and 8 bases stayed unmatched. CDR3 in amino acids: CASSPTHLAASTDTQYF. The CDR3 DNA follows: TGTGCCAGCTCACCAACACATCTAGCGGCTAGCACAGATACGCAGTATTTT.